These 2 T cell receptor beta chains share one sample of origin, sequenced in a study of cytotoxic CD8 clonotypes in ibrutinib-treated CLL (dated by TCRdb to about 2021). The time point label, read with the paper, signifies: progressive disease on ibrutinib. Receptor amplification or capture employed the immunoSEQ multiplex PCR assay. TCRdb limited this immuneACCESS table to in-frame rearrangements with V and J called. A share of clones is missing; checked studies link under half to unresolved V genes, and the rest is unexplained. For this sample the table gives approximately 280,000 clones, of which more than 70% were detected only once. The top ten clones comprise approximately 5.6% of the sample. Sequenced here: PBMCs, sampled at disease progression, from a patient treated with ibrutinib. The receptor set was obtained from a human donor with chronic lymphocytic leukemia.

The gene calls are TRBV29-1 and TRBJ2-1, with a weak D call TRBD2 (5 bases). Germline V gives CDR1 SQVTM, CDR2 ANQGSEA. This CDR3 comprises 12 residues. The germline V and J ends were trimmed by 8 bases and 2 bases, with 10 bases remaining between them. The CDR3 DNA follows: TGCAGCACCAGAGCGGCCTACAATGAGCAGTTCTTC. Translated, it gives CSTRAAYNEQFF.

The chain has TRBV10-3 and TRBJ2-3, with TRBD2 as a possible D gene (7 bases). CDR3 size: 16 residues. The ends were cut back, 4 bases at V and 2 bases at J, with 16 bases in the middle. Germline CDR1 ENHRY, CDR2 SYGVKD. CDR3 sequence: CAISAGEGGITDTQYF. CDR3 sequence (DNA): TGTGCCATCAGTGCCGGGGAGGGGGGGATCACAGATACGCAGTATTTT.